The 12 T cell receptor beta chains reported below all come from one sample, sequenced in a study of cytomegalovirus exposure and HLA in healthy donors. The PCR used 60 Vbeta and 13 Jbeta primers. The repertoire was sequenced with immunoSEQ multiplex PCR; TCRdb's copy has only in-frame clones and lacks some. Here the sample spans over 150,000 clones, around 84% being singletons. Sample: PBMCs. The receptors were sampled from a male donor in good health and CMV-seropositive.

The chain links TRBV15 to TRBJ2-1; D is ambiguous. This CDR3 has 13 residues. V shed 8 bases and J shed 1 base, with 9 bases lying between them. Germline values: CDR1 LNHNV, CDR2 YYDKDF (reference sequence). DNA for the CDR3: TGTGCCACCGGTTCAGGATCCTACAATGAGCAGTTCTTC. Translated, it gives CATGSGSYNEQFF.

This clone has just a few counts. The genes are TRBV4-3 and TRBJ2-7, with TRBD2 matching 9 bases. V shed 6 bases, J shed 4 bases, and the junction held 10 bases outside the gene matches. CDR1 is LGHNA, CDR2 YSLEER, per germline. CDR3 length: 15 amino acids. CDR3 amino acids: CASRVVRLADYEQYF. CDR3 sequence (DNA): TGCGCCAGCAGGGTGGTTAGACTAGCGGATTACGAGCAGTACTTC.

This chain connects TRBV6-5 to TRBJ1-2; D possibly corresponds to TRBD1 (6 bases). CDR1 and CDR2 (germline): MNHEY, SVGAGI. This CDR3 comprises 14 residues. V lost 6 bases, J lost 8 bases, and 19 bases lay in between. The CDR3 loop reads CASSPNHRANGYTF. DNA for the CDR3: TGTGCCAGCAGCCCCAATCACAGGGCCAACGGCTACACCTTC.

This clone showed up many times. CDR3: CASEAGANEKLFF. The CDR3 nucleotides are TGTGCCAGCGAGGCAGGGGCTAATGAAAAACTGTTTTTT. This rearrangement joins TRBV2 to TRBJ1-4; a possible D gene is TRBD1 (6 bases). Trimming removed 8 bases at V and 3 bases at J, with 10 bases between. Germline loops: CDR1 SNHLY, CDR2 FYNNEI. The CDR3 contains 13 residues.

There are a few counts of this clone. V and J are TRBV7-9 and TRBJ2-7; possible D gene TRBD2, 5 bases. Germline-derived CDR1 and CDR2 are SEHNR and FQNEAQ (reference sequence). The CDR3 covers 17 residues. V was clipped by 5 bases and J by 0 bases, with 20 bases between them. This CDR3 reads CASSPPGRGWTSYEQYF. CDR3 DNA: TGTGCCAGCAGCCCCCCGGGCCGGGGATGGACCTCCTACGAGCAGTACTTC.

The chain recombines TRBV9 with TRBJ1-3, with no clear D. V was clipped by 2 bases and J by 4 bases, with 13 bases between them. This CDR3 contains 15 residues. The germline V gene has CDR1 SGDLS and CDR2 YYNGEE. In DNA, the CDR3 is TGTGCCAGCAGCGTCGAGGGAGCGGAGGGAAACACCATATATTTT. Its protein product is CASSVEGAEGNTIYF. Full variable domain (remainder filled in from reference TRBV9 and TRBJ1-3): DSGVTQTPKHLITATGQRVTLRCSPRSGDLSVYWYQQSLDQGLQFLIQYYNGEERAKGNILERFSAQQFPDLHSELNLSSLELGDSALYFCASSVEGAEGNTIYFGEGSWLTVV.

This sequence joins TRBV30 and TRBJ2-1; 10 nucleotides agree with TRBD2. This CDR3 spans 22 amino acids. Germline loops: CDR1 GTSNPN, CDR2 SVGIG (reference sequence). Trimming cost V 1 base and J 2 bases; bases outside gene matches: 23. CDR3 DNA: TGTGCCTGGAGTGCGGGACTAGCGCGAGAGCAGGGTCCCCGTGGGACCTACAATGAGCAGTTCTTC. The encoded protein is CAWSAGLAREQGPRGTYNEQFF.

The CDR3 nucleotides read TGTGCCAGCAGTTACTGGCGGGGTTTGGGAGAGACCCAGTACTTC. Translating gives CASSYWRGLGETQYF. The V and J genes are TRBV6-6 and TRBJ2-5; maybe TRBD2 (6 bases). CDR1 and CDR2 (germline): MNHNY, SVGAGI (reference sequence). CDR3 size: 15 residues. Trimming pared 1 base from V and 4 bases from J, leaving 13 bases between.

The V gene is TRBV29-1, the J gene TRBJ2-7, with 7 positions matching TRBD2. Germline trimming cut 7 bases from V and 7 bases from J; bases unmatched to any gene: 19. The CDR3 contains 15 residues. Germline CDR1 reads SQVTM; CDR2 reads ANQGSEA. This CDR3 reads CSAGGVGTKLSEQYF. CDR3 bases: TGCAGCGCCGGGGGTGTGGGGACTAAGTTGAGTGAGCAGTACTTC.

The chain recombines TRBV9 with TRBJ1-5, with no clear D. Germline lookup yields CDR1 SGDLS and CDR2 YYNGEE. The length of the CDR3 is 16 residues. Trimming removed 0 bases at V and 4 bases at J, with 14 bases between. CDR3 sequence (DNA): TGTGCCAGCAGCGTAGGAGGCGAGGGTCCGAATCAGCCCCAGCATTTT. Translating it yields CASSVGGEGPNQPQHF. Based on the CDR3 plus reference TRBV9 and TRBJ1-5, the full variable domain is DSGVTQTPKHLITATGQRVTLRCSPRSGDLSVYWYQQSLDQGLQFLIQYYNGEERAKGNILERFSAQQFPDLHSELNLSSLELGDSALYFCASSVGGEGPNQPQHFGDGTRLSIL.

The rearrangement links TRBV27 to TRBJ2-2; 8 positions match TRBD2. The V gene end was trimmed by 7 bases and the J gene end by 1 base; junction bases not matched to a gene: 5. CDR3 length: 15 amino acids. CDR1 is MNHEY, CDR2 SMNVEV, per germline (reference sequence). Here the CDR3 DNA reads TGTGCCAGCAACCTTCTAGCGGGGAACACCGGGGAGCTGTTTTTT. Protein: CASNLLAGNTGELFF.

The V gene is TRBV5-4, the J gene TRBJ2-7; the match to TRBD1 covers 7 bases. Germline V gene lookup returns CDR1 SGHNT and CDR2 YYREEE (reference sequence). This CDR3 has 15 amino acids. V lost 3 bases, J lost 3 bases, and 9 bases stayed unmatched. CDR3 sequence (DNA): TGTGCCAGCAGCTGGGGGACAGTTCGTTTCTACGAGCAGTACTTC. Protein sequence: CASSWGTVRFYEQYF.